These 26 T cell receptor beta chains were sequenced from one sample in a study of blood T cells in healthy people across ages. Primers used in a second PCR of about 6 to 11 cycles were a sample-barcoded 5' primer and a J-beta primer mix. MiXCR was run by TCRdb on the 5' RACE reads, yielding one entry per CDR3 protein. The data hold about 1,500,000 distinct CDR3 sequences, with roughly 30% observed a single time. Sequenced: blood. These receptors came from a woman younger than 45 in good health.

The CDR3 nucleotides read TGTGCCAGCAGCTTAGTCCTTAGCGGGGGATACGAGCAGTACTTC. Its translation is CASSLVLSGGYEQYF. V usage is TRBV11-2 and J usage is TRBJ2-5; 9 bases match TRBD2. Near its end, the DNA agrees better with TRBJ2-7, so the J call may be wrong. CDR1 and CDR2 (germline): SGHAT, FQNNGV. CDR3 length: 15 residues.

This clonotype was detected many times. The chain uses TRBV27 and TRBJ2-1; D is unclear. The CDR3 spans 14 residues. The ends were cut back, 7 bases at V and 7 bases at J, with 17 bases in the middle. Germline lookup yields CDR1 MNHEY and CDR2 SMNVEV (reference sequence). Written as DNA, the CDR3 is TGTGCCAGCATTAGTTTACCCTCCCGAAATGAGCAGTTCTTC. Encoded protein: CASISLPSRNEQFF.

This clonotype was seen a handful of times. J is TRBJ2-1 and V is TRBV14, with 7 bases matching TRBD2. In germline, CDR1 is SGHDN, CDR2 FVKESK. The CDR3 covers 19 residues. V trimming: 4 bases; J trimming: 5 bases; junction bases outside the gene matches: 20. CDR3 sequence reads: CASSPTSTESSYYDNEQFF. Here the CDR3 DNA reads TGTGCCAGCAGCCCGACTAGCACCGAGTCCTCCTACTACGACAATGAGCAGTTCTTC. Variable domain in full (rest from reference TRBV14 and TRBJ2-1): EAGVTQFPSHSVIEKGQTVTLRCDPISGHDNLYWYRRVMGKEIKFLLHFVKESKQDESGMPNNRFLAERTGGTYSTLKVQPAELEDSGVYFCASSPTSTESSYYDNEQFFGPGTRLTVL.

This clonotype occurred many times. The V call is TRBV7-2, the J call TRBJ2-7; 7 bases match TRBD1. V gave up 6 bases and J gave up 2 bases; unmatched junction bases: 10. There are 15 residues in the CDR3. Looked up from germline, CDR1 is SGHTA and CDR2 is FQGNSA. This chain's CDR3 is CASRDTGTVAYEQYF. DNA of the CDR3: TGTGCCAGCAGGGACACCGGGACAGTAGCCTACGAGCAGTACTTC.

The gene calls are TRBV7-9 and TRBJ1-1; maybe TRBD1 (6 bases). Germline V gene lookup returns CDR1 SEHNR and CDR2 FQNEAQ (reference sequence). The ends were cut back, 6 bases at V and 4 bases at J, with 12 bases in the middle. The CDR3 contains 13 residues. CDR3 amino acids: CASRNGQLTEAFF. The CDR3 region has the DNA TGTGCCAGCAGGAACGGACAGCTCACTGAAGCTTTCTTT.

This clonotype was observed many times. The chain combines TRBV7-2 with TRBJ2-1; maybe TRBD2 (6 bases). Trimming stripped 5 bases from V and 7 bases from J, with 24 bases between. Germline V gene data show CDR1 as SGHTA and CDR2 as FQGNSA. CDR3 length: 17 amino acids. CDR3 residues: CASSPSRGLSPTNEQFF. CDR3 sequence (DNA): TGTGCCAGCAGCCCGAGCCGGGGACTTTCCCCCACGAATGAGCAGTTCTTC.

This clonotype was seen at least ten times. The chain couples TRBV29-1 to TRBJ2-5; TRBD2 agrees at 12 bases. This CDR3 region has 14 residues. The V gene's germline CDR1 is SQVTM and CDR2 ANQGSEA. The ends lost 7 bases at V and 2 bases at J; junction bases unmatched: 5. In nucleotides, the CDR3 is TGCAGCGCCCTCGGGACTAGCGGGCAAGAGACCCAGTACTTC. Its protein is CSALGTSGQETQYF.

This clonotype has more than one count but fewer than ten. V and J are TRBV12-3 or TRBV12-4 and TRBJ1-2; 7 nucleotides line up with TRBD1. The J segment lost 2 bases and the V segment lost 7 bases, leaving 13 bases of the junction unmatched. The CDR3 runs 16 residues. The CDR3 here is CASTSLPATGNYGYTF. CDR3 coding DNA: TGTGCCAGCACCTCACTTCCGGCGACAGGGAACTATGGCTACACCTTC.

The chain couples TRBV5-1 to TRBJ1-1, with no clear D. Germline V gene sequence: CDR1 SGHRS, CDR2 YFSETQ. The V and J ends lost 0 bases and 6 bases respectively, with 12 bases between them. The CDR3 is 14 residues long. The CDR3 reads CASSLDGVVAEAFF. The DNA for the CDR3 is TGCGCCAGCAGCTTGGATGGGGTGGTGGCTGAAGCTTTCTTT.

The chain carries TRBV7-2 and TRBJ2-1; 7 bases agree with TRBD2. CDR1 SGHTA and CDR2 FQGNSA come from the germline V gene. J gave up 4 bases and V 5 bases, and 8 bases lay outside the gene matches. This CDR3 comprises 15 residues. CDR3 loop: CTSSTSGMGYNEQFF. The CDR3 nucleotides are TGTACCAGCAGCACCAGCGGGATGGGGTACAATGAGCAGTTCTTC.

This clonotype was detected once. One end of the junction does not line up with germline, which may come from a read error. V is TRBV5-1 and J is TRBJ2-5, with 8 bases that match TRBD1. The germline V gene encodes CDR1 SGHRS and CDR2 YFSETQ. CDR3 size: 15 residues. CDR3 sequence (DNA): TGCGCCTGCAGCCGGTCCGGGACAGGCCAAGAGACCCAGTACTTC. It codes for CACSRSGTGQETQYF.

The chain combines TRBV6-6 with TRBJ2-2, with 7 bases matching TRBD2. Looked up from germline, CDR1 is MNHNY and CDR2 is SVGAGI (reference sequence). Trimming took 5 bases from V and 7 from J; bases not matched to a gene: 10. The CDR3 loop spans 15 amino acids. This chain's CDR3 is CASSQPGGVIGELFF. In nucleotides, the CDR3 is TGTGCCAGCAGTCAACCTGGGGGGGTGATCGGGGAGCTGTTTTTT.

The chain uses TRBV3-1 and TRBJ2-4, with 7 bases matching TRBD2. With the DNA end fitting TRBJ2-5 better, the J assignment may be wrong. The CDR3 runs 13 residues. The germline V gene has CDR1 LGHDT and CDR2 YNNKEL (reference sequence). The CDR3 DNA is TGTGCCAGCAGCCGTGGACTAGTGGAGACCCAGTACTTC. Translation gives CASSRGLVETQYF.

The gene calls are TRBV7-2 and TRBJ2-1; D possibly corresponds to TRBD1 (6 bases). CDR1 and CDR2 (germline): SGHTA, FQGNSA. V was pared by 5 bases and J by 8 bases, with 16 bases between. The CDR3 contains 14 residues. The CDR3 region has the DNA TGTGCCAGCAGCCCCGTGGGGGCTAGGTATGAGCAGTTCTTC. Protein sequence: CASSPVGARYEQFF.

In its sample, this clonotype was seen a few times. The chain links TRBV9 to TRBJ2-5; possibly TRBD1 or TRBD2 for D (6 bases each). The CDR3 consists of 14 residues. Germline V gene data show CDR1 as SGDLS and CDR2 as YYNGEE. The V and J ends lost 3 bases and 4 bases respectively, with 13 bases between them. The CDR3 DNA reads as TGTGCCAGCAGCGGGGGGGCCGTTCTAGAGACCCAGTACTTC. Translating it yields CASSGGAVLETQYF. The full variable domain, in which reference TRBV9 and TRBJ2-5 provide the parts outside the CDR3, is DSGVTQTPKHLITATGQRVTLRCSPRSGDLSVYWYQQSLDQGLQFLIQYYNGEERAKGNILERFSAQQFPDLHSELNLSSLELGDSALYFCASSGGAVLETQYFGPGTRLLVL.

J is TRBJ2-1 and V is TRBV12-3 or TRBV12-4; D gene unclear. The CDR3 contains 13 residues. V was pared by 5 bases and J by 12 bases, with 17 bases between. In DNA form, the CDR3 reads TGTGCCAGCAGTAACCCTACGCTTGAGGCGCAGTTCTTC. As protein: CASSNPTLEAQFF.

This chain uses TRBV6-5 with TRBJ2-1, with no clear D. There are 15 residues in the CDR3. V shed 8 bases and J shed 0 bases, with 14 bases lying between them. Germline CDR1 is MNHEY and CDR2 is SVGAGI. CDR3 sequence (DNA): TGTGCCAGCGCGTCTTCTTCGGGCTCCTACAATGAGCAGTTCTTC. This codes for CASASSSGSYNEQFF.

The rearrangement joins TRBV6-5 to TRBJ2-5, with D maybe TRBD2 (7 bases). CDR3 size: 15 residues. Looked up from germline, CDR1 is MNHEY and CDR2 is SVGAGI. Between the trimmed V and J ends, which lost 6 bases and 5 bases, there was a span of 19 bases. The CDR3 DNA is TGTGCCAGCAGCGGAGGGGGGGGGCCCCTGGAGACCCAGTACTTC. It specifies CASSGGGGPLETQYF.

On this clonotype: The junction shows a germline mismatch at one end, possibly a read error. The chain employs TRBV29-1 and TRBJ2-3; TRBD2 might be the D (6 bases). The CDR3 totals 14 residues. Germline V gene sequence: CDR1 SQVTM, CDR2 ANQGSEA. The CDR3 DNA is TGCAGCGTTGTGATGGGACTGGGCACAGTTACGCAGTATTTT. Translation: CSVVMGLGTVTQYF.

A few counts support this clonotype. The rearrangement links TRBV15 to TRBJ2-6; D is ambiguous. The germline CDR1 and CDR2 sequences are LNHNV and YYDKDF (reference sequence). The CDR3 consists of 16 residues. Trimming shortened V by 8 bases and J by 0 bases, and 14 bases separated the two germline ends. CDR3 sequence reads: CATDDKGHSGANVLTF. DNA for the CDR3: TGTGCCACCGATGATAAGGGCCACTCTGGGGCCAACGTCCTGACTTTC.

The chain combines TRBV30 with TRBJ1-5; D ambiguous. The CDR3 consists of 14 residues. Germline-derived CDR1 and CDR2 are GTSNPN and SVGIG (reference sequence). Trimming removed 2 bases from V and 0 bases from J, with 8 bases in between. The CDR3, as DNA: TGTGCCTGGAGTAACCTGGTTAGCAATCAGCCCCAGCATTTT. Translation gives CAWSNLVSNQPQHF.

This clonotype was seen only once. The rearrangement links TRBV29-1 to TRBJ2-1; 7 bases map to TRBD1. The CDR3 is 13 amino acids. J was trimmed by 6 bases and V by 6 bases; bases with no gene match: 8. The germline CDR1 and CDR2 sequences are SQVTM and ANQGSEA. The CDR3 sequence is CSVRTGTVNEQFF. DNA for the CDR3: TGCAGCGTCAGAACCGGGACAGTCAATGAGCAGTTCTTC.

This clonotype was seen at least ten times. The chain links TRBV7-9 to TRBJ2-5; D ambiguous. Trimming removed 6 bases from V and 5 bases from J, with 16 bases in between. Germline values: CDR1 SEHNR, CDR2 FQNEAQ (reference sequence). The CDR3 extends over 14 amino acids. As DNA, the CDR3 is TGTGCCAGCAGTCCGGGTTTGGCTCTTGAGACCCAGTACTTC. It translates to CASSPGLALETQYF.

The V gene is TRBV27, the J gene TRBJ2-3; D ambiguous. Germline CDR1 reads MNHEY; CDR2 reads SMNVEV (reference sequence). V was cut by 6 bases and J by 8 bases, with 12 bases left in between. This CDR3 region has 12 residues. CDR3 amino acids: CASSVDSVTQYF. The CDR3 DNA is TGTGCCAGCAGCGTTGACTCAGTTACGCAGTATTTT.

This chain links TRBV7-9 with TRBJ1-5; 8 nucleotides line up with TRBD1. CDR1 and CDR2 from the germline V gene are SEHNR and FQNEAQ (reference sequence). Trimming removed 2 bases from V and 7 bases from J; junction bases left unmatched: 4. The CDR3 is made up of 14 amino acids. As DNA, the CDR3 is TGTGCCAGCAGCTTATTGGGACAGGAGCAGCCCCAGCATTTT. Translating gives CASSLLGQEQPQHF.

The J gene is TRBJ2-7, the V gene TRBV10-3; 9 bases are shared with TRBD1. Per the germline V gene, CDR1 is ENHRY and CDR2 is SYGVKD. Germline trimming cut 1 base from V and 0 bases from J; bases unmatched to any gene: 10. The CDR3 spans 18 residues. The CDR3 here is CAISEFGSGTGSSYEQYF. CDR3 nucleotides: TGTGCCATCAGTGAGTTCGGCTCCGGGACAGGGAGCTCCTACGAGCAGTACTTC.